These 20 T cell receptor beta chains originate from one sample sequenced in a study of shared clonotypes between healthy human individuals (dated by TCRdb to the early 2020s). Libraries came from the immunoSEQ multiplex PCR assay. Not all clones reach the TCRdb copy of this immuneACCESS table, which keeps in-frame sequences only. Checked studies attribute under half of the gap to unresolved V genes and leave the rest unexplained. For this sample there are 1,500,000 or so clones; 97% to 99% appear just once. The leading ten clones occupy 0.36% of the sample. Specimen: naive CD4+ T cells sorted from blood. Sample cell subset or site, as interpreted from the label and publication: CD45RA+ positively selected. These receptors were obtained from a man younger than 40 in good health.

Details on this clone: The same CDR3 arises from other DNA sequences in this sample as well. This rearrangement joins TRBV28 to TRBJ1-3, with a tentative D call TRBD1 (5 bases). The V and J ends lost 3 bases and 2 bases respectively, with 8 bases between them. CDR1 is MDHEN and CDR2 is SYDVKM in the germline V gene. The CDR3 covers 14 residues. The CDR3 is CASSFRGAGNTIYF. The CDR3 DNA reads TGTGCCAGCAGTTTTAGGGGCGCTGGAAACACCATATATTTT.

The genes are TRBV28 and TRBJ1-1, with unresolved D. CDR3 length: 12 residues. V lost 2 bases, J lost 6 bases, and 7 bases lay in between. CDR1 MDHEN and CDR2 SYDVKM come from the germline V gene. The CDR3 sequence: CASSLRRAEAFF. CDR3 nucleotides: TGTGCCAGCAGTTTAAGGCGGGCTGAAGCTTTCTTT. Full variable domain (outside the CDR3, taken from reference TRBV28 and TRBJ1-1): DVKVTQSSRYLVKRTGEKVFLECVQDMDHENMFWYRQDPGLGLRLIYFSYDVKMKEKGDIPEGYSVSREKKERFSLILESASTNQTSMYLCASSLRRAEAFFGQGTRLTVV.

In DNA, the CDR3 is TGCAGCGTTGCCCGGGCTAGCGGGAGGGTAGGCACCGGGGAGCTGTTTTTT. It specifies CSVARASGRVGTGELFF. The chain joins TRBV29-1 to TRBJ2-2; TRBD2 agrees at 12 bases. The V and J ends lost 4 bases and 4 bases, in that order; junction bases with no gene match: 10. The V gene's germline CDR1 is SQVTM and CDR2 ANQGSEA. The CDR3 sequence is 17 residues long.

This chain links TRBV18 with TRBJ2-1, with TRBD2 matching over 13 bases. The CDR3 is 17 residues long. Germline V gene data show CDR1 as KGHSH and CDR2 as LQKENI. Losses at the gene ends were 3 bases for V and 4 bases for J; bases not matched to a gene: 6. The CDR3 DNA sequence: TGTGCCAGCTCACCCAGGACTAGCGGGAGTATGTACAATGAGCAGTTCTTC. Translation: CASSPRTSGSMYNEQFF.

V is TRBV4-2 and J is TRBJ2-7; D is possibly TRBD2 (6 bases). CDR1 LGHNA and CDR2 YNFKEQ come from the germline V gene. This CDR3 region has 16 residues. V gave up 1 base and J gave up 2 bases, with 15 bases separating them. This CDR3 is CASSQVTGTPAYEQYF. CDR3 DNA: TGTGCCAGCAGCCAAGTAACGGGGACTCCGGCCTACGAGCAGTACTTC.

The J gene is TRBJ2-1, the V gene TRBV15; 10 positions match TRBD2. J was trimmed by 4 bases and V by 5 bases; bases with no gene match: 2. In germline, CDR1 is LNHNV, CDR2 YYDKDF (reference sequence). This CDR3 contains 14 residues. This CDR3 is CATSWTSGYNEQFF. In DNA form, the CDR3 reads TGTGCCACCAGCTGGACTAGCGGATACAATGAGCAGTTCTTC.

The chain joins TRBV14 to TRBJ2-7; 10 bases align to TRBD2. The CDR3 runs 15 residues. V trimming: 4 bases; J trimming: 10 bases; junction bases outside the gene matches: 13. The germline gives CDR1 SGHDN, CDR2 FVKESK. CDR3 nucleotide sequence: TGTGCCAGCAGCCCCGTGGGGCTAGCGGGAGATTATCAGTACTTC. It encodes CASSPVGLAGDYQYF.

The V call is TRBV5-8, the J call TRBJ1-5; D gene ambiguous. This CDR3 has 12 amino acids. V lost 0 bases to trimming and J lost 15 bases, with 13 bases between them. Per the germline V gene, CDR1 is SGHTS and CDR2 is YDEGEE. For the CDR3, the DNA is TGTGCCAGCAGCTTGGCCACGCCATACCGGCATTTT. Translating it yields CASSLATPYRHF.

The chain combines TRBV5-4 with TRBJ1-4; D unresolved. With 1 base removed from V and 8 bases from J, the gap between germline ends came to 3 bases. The CDR3 loop spans 11 amino acids. Looked up from germline, CDR1 is SGHNT and CDR2 is YYREEE (reference sequence). The CDR3, as DNA: TGTGCCAGCAGCTTGAGGGAAAAACTGTTTTTT. Translation: CASSLREKLFF.

Details on this clone: Other DNA sequences in this sample translate to the same CDR3. The rearrangement uses TRBV20-1 and TRBJ2-7, with D possibly being TRBD1 (5 bases). Trimming shortened V by 3 bases and J by 2 bases, and 5 bases separated the two germline ends. Germline values: CDR1 DFQATT, CDR2 SNEGSKA (reference sequence). The CDR3 extends over 11 amino acids. The CDR3 region is CSARTAYEQYF. CDR3 nucleotides: TGCAGTGCTAGGACAGCCTACGAGCAGTACTTC.

The chain links TRBV11-3 to TRBJ2-2; 7 positions agree with TRBD2. Germline V gene lookup returns CDR1 SGHNT and CDR2 YENEEA. There are 16 residues in the CDR3. V lost 0 bases, J lost 4 bases, and 5 bases stayed unmatched. CDR3 DNA sequence: TGTGCCAGCAGCTTAGACCCGGGGAGGGGCACCGGGGAGCTGTTTTTT. Translated, it gives CASSLDPGRGTGELFF. Combining the CDR3 with reference TRBV11-3 and TRBJ2-2 gives the whole variable domain EAGVVQSPRYKIIEKKQPVAFWCNPISGHNTLYWYLQNLGQGPELLIRYENEEAVDDSQLPKDRFSAERLKGVDSTLKIQPAELGDSAVYLCASSLDPGRGTGELFFGEGSRLTVL.

This chain connects TRBV5-3 to TRBJ2-3, with 9 bases identical to TRBD1. TRBV5-3 counts as an open reading frame of uncertain function. CDR3 length equals 16 residues. J was trimmed by 4 bases and V by 4 bases; bases with no gene match: 10. CDR3 protein: CARSVDRGRASDTQYF. CDR3 nucleotide sequence: TGTGCCAGAAGCGTCGACAGGGGGAGGGCCTCAGATACGCAGTATTTT.

The chain carries TRBV6-6 and TRBJ2-3; a weak D match, TRBD2 (5 bases). Trimming took off 4 bases at V and 2 bases at J, with 13 bases between the two ends. The CDR3 is 15 amino acids. From germline, CDR1 is MNHNY and CDR2 SVGAGI (reference sequence). The CDR3 nucleotides are TGTGCCAGCAGTTTGGCGGGTTCGAACACAGATACGCAGTATTTT. It encodes CASSLAGSNTDTQYF.

The chain joins TRBV5-4 to TRBJ2-5, with D possibly TRBD1 on 5 matching bases. The CDR3 extends over 14 amino acids. V gave up 0 bases and J gave up 7 bases, with 13 bases separating them. Germline-derived CDR1 and CDR2 are SGHNT and YYREEE (reference sequence). CDR3 nucleotides: TGTGCCAGCAGCTTGGCCGCATCTCAGGGGACCCAGTACTTC. Its translation: CASSLAASQGTQYF.

This clone was recorded once. J is TRBJ1-2 and V is TRBV9; D unclear. Germline V gives CDR1 SGDLS, CDR2 YYNGEE. Deletions cut 1 base from V and 8 bases from J, with 15 bases between. The CDR3 is 14 residues long. CDR3 sequence: CASSVSASGGGYTF. The CDR3 DNA sequence: TGTGCCAGCAGCGTATCGGCCTCTGGAGGCGGCTACACCTTC.

As to this clone: This CDR3 is also generated by other DNA sequences in the sample. This chain links TRBV5-1 with TRBJ2-3; D gene unclear. The V gene's germline CDR1 is SGHRS and CDR2 YFSETQ. V shed 1 base and J shed 4 bases, with 7 bases lying between them. This CDR3 is 13 amino acids long. CDR3 residues: CASSLSGADTQYF. The CDR3, as DNA: TGCGCCAGCAGCTTGAGTGGAGCAGATACGCAGTATTTT.

This clone has just one count. The rearrangement links TRBV30 to TRBJ1-5; D possibly corresponds to TRBD1 (5 bases). The germline V gene encodes CDR1 GTSNPN and CDR2 SVGIG (reference sequence). This CDR3 contains 15 residues. The germline V and J ends were trimmed by 1 base and 7 bases, with 17 bases remaining between them. CDR3 protein: CAWSGVGAFGQPQHF. In DNA form, the CDR3 reads TGTGCCTGGAGTGGGGTAGGGGCGTTTGGCCAGCCCCAGCATTTT.

The chain joins TRBV5-5 to TRBJ1-5; perhaps TRBD1 as D (5 bases). Per germline, CDR1 SGHKS and CDR2 YYEKEE (reference sequence). The ends were cut back, 0 bases at V and 2 bases at J, with 12 bases in the middle. The CDR3 runs to 16 residues. The CDR3 protein is CASSLAGAVGNQPQHF. Here the CDR3 DNA reads TGTGCCAGCAGCTTGGCCGGGGCAGTGGGCAATCAGCCCCAGCATTTT.

This sequence joins TRBV15 and TRBJ2-3; 8 positions match TRBD1. Germline V gene sequence: CDR1 LNHNV, CDR2 YYDKDF (reference sequence). V was pared by 5 bases and J by 2 bases, with 3 bases of the junction left unmatched. The CDR3 covers 14 residues. The CDR3 sequence is CATSRTGLTDTQYF. The CDR3 DNA reads as TGTGCCACCAGCCGGACAGGGCTCACAGATACGCAGTATTTT.

The chain carries TRBV4-1 and TRBJ1-2; 8 bases map to TRBD1. Per germline, CDR1 MGHRA and CDR2 YSYEKL. With V trimmed by 0 bases and J by 3 bases, 15 bases remained unmatched. This CDR3 is 19 amino acids long. CDR3 sequence (DNA): TGCGCCAGCAGCCAAGATGGGGCTCCGGGACAGGTATCAGACTATGGCTACACCTTC. It yields the protein CASSQDGAPGQVSDYGYTF.